These 30 T cell receptor beta chains came from one sample sequenced in a study of blood T cell repertoires in COVID-19 (dated by TCRdb to the early 2020s). Library creation used the immunoSEQ multiplex PCR assay. TCRdb provides this immuneACCESS table in a form limited to in-frame rearrangements. Some clones are lacking; in checked studies, under half of them reflect an unresolved V gene, and why the rest are absent is not known. The sample has roughly 100,000 clones on record, approximately 80% of them singletons. The ten largest account for roughly 15% of the sample. Sequencing was performed on peripheral blood. The receptors come from a woman of 80 years or more with acute or convalescent COVID-19.

The chain joins TRBV7-2 to TRBJ2-5; D is perhaps TRBD2 (6 bases). This CDR3 region has 13 residues. Germline V CDR1 and CDR2: SGHTA, FQGNSA. The V end lost 5 bases, the J end lost 2 bases, and 9 bases lay between the germline ends. In DNA, the CDR3 is TGTGCCAGCAGCCGGGACTGGCAAGAGACCCAGTACTTC. It translates to CASSRDWQETQYF.

The V gene is TRBV21-1, the J gene TRBJ2-2; the table's D call, TRBD1, was not checked against the DNA. TRBV21-1 has pseudogene status. The CDR3 runs 17 residues. CDR3 protein: CASSKEGQGTTTGELFF. The CDR3 nucleotides are TGTGCCAGCAGCAAAGAGGGACAGGGCACAACAACCGGGGAGCTGTTTTTT.

The rearrangement links TRBV15 to TRBJ2-7, with 9 nucleotides matching TRBD1. Germline V CDR1 and CDR2: LNHNV, YYDKDF (reference sequence). The CDR3 covers 14 residues. V shed 5 bases and J 1 base; nucleotides not matched to a gene: 3. The CDR3 sequence is CATSRDRASYEQYF. In nucleotides, the CDR3 is TGTGCCACCAGCCGGGACAGGGCATCCTACGAGCAGTACTTC.

This clone came up a few times. The V call is TRBV7-9, the J call TRBJ2-1; D gene unclear. This CDR3 is 14 amino acids long. Trimming stripped 2 bases from V and 10 bases from J, with 15 bases between. Germline V lookup: CDR1 SEHNR, CDR2 FQNEAQ (reference sequence). CDR3 residues: CASSLSGSPAEQFF. CDR3 coding DNA: TGTGCCAGCAGCTTATCCGGGTCACCAGCGGAGCAGTTCTTC.

The chain uses TRBV5-1 and TRBJ2-7, with TRBD2 matching over 9 bases. The ends lost 3 bases at V and 6 bases at J; junction bases unmatched: 10. The CDR3 is 15 amino acids. CDR1 and CDR2 from the germline V gene are SGHRS and YFSETQ. The CDR3 region has the DNA TGCGCCAGCAGCTCTCGGGTAGCGGGAGAGTCCGAGCAGTACTTC. Amino acid sequence: CASSSRVAGESEQYF. Variable domain in full (rest from reference TRBV5-1 and TRBJ2-7): KAGVTQTPRYLIKTRGQQVTLSCSPISGHRSVSWYQQTPGQGLQFLFEYFSETQRNKGNFPGRFSGRQFSNSRSEMNVSTLELGDSALYLCASSSRVAGESEQYFGPGTRLTVT.

The gene calls are TRBV18 and TRBJ2-7, with TRBD2 matching over 7 bases. The J segment lost 5 bases and the V segment lost 0 bases, leaving 10 bases of the junction unmatched. Germline values: CDR1 KGHSH, CDR2 LQKENI. CDR3 length: 16 residues. Written as DNA, the CDR3 is TGTGCCAGCTCACCACCGACTAGCAGAGGTACGAACGAGCAGTACTTC. Amino acid sequence: CASSPPTSRGTNEQYF.

The rearrangement uses TRBV14 and TRBJ2-3, with 12 bases lining up with TRBD2. The ends lost 1 base at V and 10 bases at J; junction bases unmatched: 6. This CDR3 region has 15 residues. Germline assignment: CDR1 SGHDN and CDR2 FVKESK. CDR3 sequence reads: CASSQARLAGAPQYF. As DNA, the CDR3 is TGTGCCAGCAGCCAAGCCAGACTAGCGGGAGCGCCGCAGTATTTT.

This chain connects TRBV28 to TRBJ1-6; 8 bases agree with TRBD1. Germline V gene sequence: CDR1 MDHEN, CDR2 SYDVKM. V was clipped by 2 bases and J by 8 bases; unmatched bases: 2. This CDR3 has 14 residues. The CDR3 region is CASSLIQGDSPLHF. Written as DNA, the CDR3 is TGTGCCAGCAGTTTAATACAGGGGGATTCACCCCTCCACTTT.

The rearrangement links TRBV7-2 to TRBJ2-3; 7 bases fit TRBD2. From germline, CDR1 is SGHTA and CDR2 FQGNSA. Trimming took 0 bases from V and 4 from J; bases not matched to a gene: 1. The CDR3 consists of 14 residues. The CDR3 is CASSLALAADTQYF. The CDR3 DNA reads TGTGCCAGCAGCTTAGCCCTAGCGGCAGATACGCAGTATTTT.

V gene TRBV6-5 combines with J gene TRBJ1-3; the D gene is possibly TRBD1 (5 bases). The CDR3 has 13 residues. Germline loops: CDR1 MNHEY, CDR2 SVGAGI. V lost 8 bases, J lost 0 bases, and 8 bases lay in between. Here the CDR3 DNA reads TGTGCCAGCGGGGGGAGCTCTGGAAACACCATATATTTT. Amino acid sequence: CASGGSSGNTIYF.

The chain links TRBV19 to TRBJ1-5; 9 nucleotides align to TRBD1. The CDR3 spans 15 residues. V lost 9 bases to trimming and J lost 5 bases; unmatched junction nucleotides: 11. The germline gives CDR1 LNHDA, CDR2 SQIVND (reference sequence). The CDR3 sequence: CASRLQGASDQPQHF. The CDR3 coding sequence is TGTGCCAGCCGACTACAGGGGGCATCGGATCAGCCCCAGCATTTT.

The chain employs TRBV9 and TRBJ2-1; TRBD1 might be the D (5 bases). The CDR3 totals 14 residues. CDR1 SGDLS and CDR2 YYNGEE come from the germline V gene. V gave up 0 bases and J gave up 8 bases, with 12 bases separating them. CDR3 sequence: CASSVGQGRDEQFF. The CDR3, as DNA: TGTGCCAGCAGCGTAGGTCAGGGCCGGGATGAGCAGTTCTTC.

This chain joins TRBV5-4 and TRBJ2-1; 14 nucleotides agree with TRBD2. The CDR3 has 18 amino acids. Germline-derived CDR1 and CDR2 are SGHNT and YYREEE (reference sequence). V dropped 5 bases and J dropped 7; count of bases not matched to a gene: 14. The CDR3 nucleotides read TGTGCCAGCAGATCGACTAGCGGGAGGGTAGGTGAGGGTAATGAGCAGTTCTTC. It specifies CASRSTSGRVGEGNEQFF.

This clone came up a few times. The rearrangement links TRBV18 to TRBJ1-5, with 8 bases lining up with TRBD1. Germline CDR1 reads KGHSH; CDR2 reads LQKENI. V was pared by 3 bases and J by 6 bases, with 7 bases of the junction left unmatched. This CDR3 spans 15 amino acids. CDR3 in DNA: TGTGCCAGCTCACCTGGGCGACAGGGGAGTCAGCCCCAGCATTTT. Amino acid sequence: CASSPGRQGSQPQHF.

The gene calls are TRBV12-3 or TRBV12-4 and TRBJ2-1; D is possibly TRBD1 (7 bases). The CDR3 has 12 amino acids. Trimming shortened V by 5 bases and J by 10 bases, and 12 bases separated the two germline ends. CDR3 sequence reads: CASSIAGGEQFF. The CDR3 DNA is TGTGCCAGCAGTATCGCAGGGGGGGAGCAGTTCTTC.

The V and J genes are TRBV11-3 and TRBJ2-2, with a weak D call TRBD1 (5 bases). The V gene's germline CDR1 is SGHNT and CDR2 YENEEA. The V and J ends lost 1 base and 5 bases respectively, with 14 bases between them. The CDR3 sequence is 16 residues long. This CDR3 is CASSLGGVGHTGELFF. As DNA, the CDR3 is TGTGCCAGCAGCTTAGGGGGCGTCGGACATACCGGGGAGCTGTTTTTT.

The count of this clone is one. The chain combines TRBV5-1 with TRBJ1-1; no definite D call. V was clipped by 1 base and J by 3 bases, with 7 bases between them. The CDR3 is 13 amino acids. Germline V gives CDR1 SGHRS, CDR2 YFSETQ. Here the CDR3 reads CASSLQRDTEAFF. CDR3 bases: TGCGCCAGCAGCTTGCAACGCGACACTGAAGCTTTCTTT.

This clone was picked up one time. Other nucleotide sequences from this sample produce the same CDR3. This chain uses TRBV5-4 with TRBJ2-7; no clear D. Trimming took off 2 bases at V and 0 bases at J, with 9 bases between the two ends. The CDR3 contains 14 residues. The germline gives CDR1 SGHNT, CDR2 YYREEE (reference sequence). The CDR3 DNA reads TGTGCCAGCAGCTTAGGCGGTAACTCCTACGAGCAGTACTTC. Protein product: CASSLGGNSYEQYF.

V and J are TRBV5-1 and TRBJ2-2, with 8 bases that match TRBD1. After removal of 7 bases from V and 4 bases from J, the junction contained 3 bases not matched to a gene. The germline V gene encodes CDR1 SGHRS and CDR2 YFSETQ. The CDR3 length is 13 residues. CDR3: CASRQGRTGELFF. DNA for the CDR3: TGCGCCAGCCGACAGGGGCGCACCGGGGAGCTGTTTTTT. The variable domain in full, with the rest retrieved from reference TRBV5-1 and TRBJ2-2, is KAGVTQTPRYLIKTRGQQVTLSCSPISGHRSVSWYQQTPGQGLQFLFEYFSETQRNKGNFPGRFSGRQFSNSRSEMNVSTLELGDSALYLCASRQGRTGELFFGEGSRLTVL.

The V call is TRBV7-9, the J call TRBJ2-7, with 7 nucleotides matching TRBD1. The trim removed 5 bases at V and 6 bases at J, leaving 4 bases unmatched. From germline, CDR1 is SEHNR and CDR2 FQNEAQ (reference sequence). The CDR3 has 12 residues. Written as DNA, the CDR3 is TGTGCCAGCAGCCCGGACAGGCGCGAGCAGTACTTC. Its translation: CASSPDRREQYF.

CDR3 coding DNA: TGTGCCAGCAGCTTGGGACTAGCGGATTCGAACACCGGGGAGCTGTTTTTT. Amino acid sequence: CASSLGLADSNTGELFF. The chain couples TRBV5-4 to TRBJ2-2; 9 nucleotides match TRBD2. Losses at the gene ends were 0 bases for V and 0 bases for J; bases not matched to a gene: 3. Per germline, CDR1 SGHNT and CDR2 YYREEE (reference sequence). CDR3 size: 17 residues.

The chain recombines TRBV5-1 with TRBJ1-3, with 8 bases that match TRBD1. The CDR3 has 14 amino acids. J was trimmed by 8 bases and V by 4 bases; bases with no gene match: 8. Germline V gene lookup returns CDR1 SGHRS and CDR2 YFSETQ. CDR3 DNA: TGCGCCAGCAGCCTCGACAGGGGAGGCGACACCATATATTTT. It translates to CASSLDRGGDTIYF.

The chain recombines TRBV15 with TRBJ2-3; 12 nucleotides align to TRBD2. With V trimmed by 0 bases and J by 9 bases, 4 bases remained unmatched. Germline V gene lookup returns CDR1 LNHNV and CDR2 YYDKDF (reference sequence). This CDR3 is 15 amino acids long. CDR3 bases: TGTGCCACCAGCAGAGATGGGGGGACTAGCGGGACGCAGTATTTT. It codes for CATSRDGGTSGTQYF.

The rearrangement joins TRBV5-1 to TRBJ2-7; 9 bases map to TRBD2. The CDR3 spans 17 residues. The V segment lost 0 bases and the J segment 3 bases; nucleotides outside the gene matches: 10. The germline V gene encodes CDR1 SGHRS and CDR2 YFSETQ. The CDR3 is CASSLGSSGASSYEQYF. CDR3 DNA sequence: TGCGCCAGCAGCTTGGGGTCTAGCGGGGCCTCTAGCTACGAGCAGTACTTC. Looking up the rest from reference TRBV5-1 and TRBJ2-7 gives the full variable domain: KAGVTQTPRYLIKTRGQQVTLSCSPISGHRSVSWYQQTPGQGLQFLFEYFSETQRNKGNFPGRFSGRQFSNSRSEMNVSTLELGDSALYLCASSLGSSGASSYEQYFGPGTRLTVT.

This clone was seen a few times. The chain combines TRBV5-1 with TRBJ1-2, with D tentatively TRBD1 (5 bases). CDR1 SGHRS and CDR2 YFSETQ come from the germline V gene. V dropped 3 bases and J dropped 4 bases, with 16 bases sitting between them. This CDR3 has 15 residues. The CDR3 loop is CASSSETDIFYGYTF. The CDR3 DNA reads TGCGCCAGCAGCTCGGAGACAGATATCTTCTATGGCTACACCTTC.

The chain combines TRBV27 with TRBJ2-1; weak D call: TRBD2 (6 bases). Germline CDR1 and CDR2: MNHEY and SMNVEV (reference sequence). The CDR3 totals 14 residues. V was trimmed by 4 bases and J by 10 bases, leaving 17 bases between them. This chain's CDR3 is CASSSWGTLREQFF. CDR3 nucleotides: TGTGCCAGCAGTTCCTGGGGGACTCTAAGGGAGCAGTTCTTC.

This clone was found once. The V gene is TRBV19, the J gene TRBJ2-1; 10 bases map to TRBD2. The CDR3 is 14 residues long. The trim removed 9 bases at V and 7 bases at J, leaving 9 bases unmatched. Germline loops: CDR1 LNHDA, CDR2 SQIVND (reference sequence). In DNA form, the CDR3 reads TGTGCCAGCGCTGCTAGCGGGAGCAATAATGAGCAGTTCTTC. It encodes CASAASGSNNEQFF.

This sequence joins TRBV2 and TRBJ2-1; 7 bases line up with TRBD2. After removal of 8 bases from V and 5 bases from J, the junction contained 12 bases not matched to a gene. Germline V lookup: CDR1 SNHLY, CDR2 FYNNEI. The CDR3 has 15 amino acids. The CDR3 reads CASFFTSVTNNEQFF. CDR3 sequence (DNA): TGTGCCAGCTTTTTTACTAGCGTGACGAACAATGAGCAGTTCTTC.

The rearrangement links TRBV9 to TRBJ2-1; 9 bases line up with TRBD2. J lost 10 bases, V lost 0 bases, and 5 bases had no gene match. Germline CDR1 is SGDLS and CDR2 is YYNGEE. This CDR3 region has 14 residues. For the CDR3, the DNA is TGTGCCAGCAGCGTAGGGGGACTAGCTTTGGAGCAGTTCTTC. The encoded protein is CASSVGGLALEQFF.

This clone occurred once. This chain uses TRBV28 with TRBJ2-1; 7 nucleotides line up with TRBD2. V lost 8 bases and J lost 2; bases outside the gene matches: 6. CDR3 size: 14 residues. Germline-derived CDR1 and CDR2 are MDHEN and SYDVKM. This chain's CDR3 is CASAWEGTYNEQFF. CDR3 coding DNA: TGTGCCAGCGCCTGGGAGGGGACCTACAATGAGCAGTTCTTC.